Listed here are 14 T cell receptor beta chains from one sample, sequenced in a study of molecular identifiers for immune sequencing clone quantification. MiXCR, run by TCRdb on the PCR reads, gives a single entry per CDR3 protein. The sample lists about 640,000 distinct CDR3 sequences, around 20% occurring once. What was sequenced was naive CD8+ T cells from blood, with Jurkat cell RNA spiked in. This sample's subset: FACS-sorted CD8+CD4-CCR7+CD45RA+ naive T cells. The receptor source for this set is a human donor in good health. Some libraries in this study had Jurkat cell RNA spiked in.

This clonotype has ten or more counts. This chain links TRBV28 with TRBJ2-1; D gene ambiguous. The germline V gene has CDR1 MDHEN and CDR2 SYDVKM. There are 15 residues in the CDR3. Trimming took off 7 bases at V and 0 bases at J, with 13 bases between the two ends. The CDR3 DNA reads TGTGCCAGCACCACTCCTCGAACCTCCTACAATGAGCAGTTCTTC. Its protein is CASTTPRTSYNEQFF. The full variable domain, completed using reference TRBV28 and TRBJ2-1, is DVKVTQSSRYLVKRTGEKVFLECVQDMDHENMFWYRQDPGLGLRLIYFSYDVKMKEKGDIPEGYSVSREKKERFSLILESASTNQTSMYLCASTTPRTSYNEQFFGPGTRLTVL.

This clonotype came up a few times. Here the CDR3 DNA reads TGTGCCAGCAGTTCCCCGTTAAAAGCGACGAGCTCCTACGAGCAGTACTTC. Amino acids: CASSSPLKATSSYEQYF. The V call is TRBV27, the J call TRBJ2-7, with unresolved D. The CDR3 loop spans 17 amino acids. From germline, CDR1 is MNHEY and CDR2 SMNVEV (reference sequence). V was shortened by 4 bases and J by 0 bases, with 19 bases between the two germline ends.

This clonotype was found a few times. J is TRBJ2-1 and V is TRBV20-1; 13 positions match TRBD2. V shed 4 bases, J shed 8 bases, and the junction held 5 bases outside the gene matches. Germline CDR1 DFQATT, CDR2 SNEGSKA (reference sequence). The CDR3 is 14 amino acids. This CDR3 reads CSATGTSGDYEQFF. The CDR3 DNA reads as TGCAGTGCTACCGGGACTAGCGGGGACTATGAGCAGTTCTTC.

Details on this clonotype: Without the conserved terminal phenylalanine or tryptophan, this CDR3 likely stems from a read error. The chain links TRBV3-1 to TRBJ1-3; D remains ambiguous. The CDR3 totals 15 residues. Germline CDR1 and CDR2: LGHDT and YNNKEL (reference sequence). CDR3 amino acids: CASSQDGGSGNTIYL. The DNA of the CDR3 is TGCGCCAGCAGCCAGGACGGCGGCTCTGGAAACACCATATATCTT.

The genes are TRBV4-1 and TRBJ2-7; TRBD2 aligns across 10 bases. This CDR3 comprises 16 residues. Unmatched junction bases numbered 3, after V lost 0 bases and J lost 1 base. Germline V gene sequence: CDR1 MGHRA, CDR2 YSYEKL. CDR3 region: CASSQDASGGSYEQYF. The CDR3 DNA reads as TGCGCCAGCAGCCAAGATGCTAGCGGGGGATCCTACGAGCAGTACTTC.

This sequence joins TRBV20-1 and TRBJ2-1, with 12 nucleotides matching TRBD1. The junction had 8 bases not matched to a gene; V was cut back by 5 bases and J by 6 bases. This CDR3 is 15 amino acids long. Germline V lookup: CDR1 DFQATT, CDR2 SNEGSKA (reference sequence). The CDR3 DNA reads as TGCAGTGCTCGGGACAGGGGGCAGGTGGGCAATGAGCAGTTCTTC. Translated: CSARDRGQVGNEQFF.

At least ten counts were recorded for this clonotype. The rearrangement joins TRBV29-1 to TRBJ1-2, with TRBD1 as a possible D gene (5 bases). The CDR3 has 14 amino acids. V lost 2 bases, J lost 8 bases, and 18 bases lay in between. Germline CDR1 reads SQVTM; CDR2 reads ANQGSEA. The CDR3 bases are TGCAGCGTTGAATTCCAGGGAACAGCTGACGGCTACACCTTC. It encodes CSVEFQGTADGYTF.

This clonotype was detected many times. The CDR3 coding sequence is TGTGCCAGCTCAACGGGACAGGGCCTAGATACGCAGTATTTT. This translates into CASSTGQGLDTQYF. The genes are TRBV18 and TRBJ2-3, with TRBD1 matching over 9 bases. V shed 5 bases, J shed 5 bases, and the junction held 5 bases outside the gene matches. Germline CDR1 reads KGHSH; CDR2 reads LQKENI. The length of the CDR3 is 14 residues.

A note on this clonotype: A much larger clone is a single base away; this may be a read error. No conserved phenylalanine or tryptophan ends this CDR3, so it is likely a read error. The chain has TRBV30 and TRBJ2-7, with TRBD2 matching 9 bases. Germline lookup yields CDR1 GTSNPN and CDR2 SVGIG (reference sequence). Trimming cost V 0 bases and J 2 bases; bases outside gene matches: 8. This CDR3 comprises 16 residues. The CDR3 is CAWSVRVGGRAYEQYL. CDR3 nucleotide sequence: TGTGCCTGGAGTGTACGGGTCGGCGGGAGGGCCTACGAGCAGTACCTC.

The V and J genes are TRBV7-9 and TRBJ2-7; D is perhaps TRBD1 or TRBD2 (5 bases each). V lost 2 bases to trimming and J lost 0 bases, with 17 bases between them. CDR3 length: 17 residues. Per germline, CDR1 SEHNR and CDR2 FQNEAQ (reference sequence). The CDR3 DNA is TGTGCCAGCAGCTTATCGCCAACTCCGGGGCACTCCTACGAGCAGTACTTC. Its protein product is CASSLSPTPGHSYEQYF.

For this clonotype: A read error may explain this, as a much larger clone is one base away. The chain couples TRBV6-2 or TRBV6-3 to TRBJ2-7; D gene uncertain. This CDR3 has 14 residues. CDR1 and CDR2 (germline): MNHEY, SVGEGT. The CDR3 sequence: CASSYKGQAYERYF. The CDR3 DNA is TGTGCCAGCAGTTATAAAGGGCAGGCCTACGAGCGGTACTTC.

This clonotype has more than one count but fewer than ten. The V gene is TRBV11-2, the J gene TRBJ1-1, with D possibly TRBD1 on 6 matching bases. The CDR3 has 14 residues. CDR1 is SGHAT and CDR2 is FQNNGV in the germline V gene. V was clipped by 4 bases and J by 0 bases, with 9 bases between them. The CDR3 reads CASSSGVLNTEAFF. CDR3 DNA: TGTGCCAGCAGCTCAGGGGTTTTGAACACTGAAGCTTTCTTT.

The sample holds a few counts of this clonotype. This rearrangement joins TRBV6-6 to TRBJ1-2, with a tentative D call TRBD1 (5 bases). Germline CDR1 reads MNHNY; CDR2 reads SVGAGI (reference sequence). The CDR3 loop spans 13 amino acids. V was clipped by 5 bases and J by 7 bases, with 14 bases between them. CDR3 DNA: TGTGCCAGCAGTGTCCGGGACTTTCTTGGCTACACCTTC. The encoded protein is CASSVRDFLGYTF.

This clonotype has ten or more counts. The J gene is TRBJ2-4, the V gene TRBV12-3 or TRBV12-4; D may be TRBD1 (6 bases). This CDR3 comprises 14 residues. Trimming stripped 7 bases from V and 6 bases from J, with 16 bases between. The CDR3 is CASTTGGPGNIQYF. The CDR3 region has the DNA TGTGCCAGCACCACTGGGGGCCCCGGAAACATTCAGTACTTC.